These 21 T cell receptor beta chains came from one sample sequenced in a study of cytomegalovirus exposure and HLA in healthy donors. 13 Jbeta primers and 60 Vbeta primers were used for the PCR. The data were produced by immunoSEQ multiplex PCR, yet TCRdb's version contains in-frame clones alone and is incomplete. This table holds about 130,000 clones, roughly 85% found once. The sequencing input was PBMCs. The source of these receptors is a man aged 35 to 55 in good health and CMV-seropositive.

This chain links TRBV4-2 with TRBJ1-1; perhaps TRBD1 as D (5 bases). The CDR3 sequence is 15 residues long. V shed 8 bases and J shed 0 bases, with 16 bases lying between them. Germline values: CDR1 LGHNA, CDR2 YNFKEQ. The CDR3: CASWGGKGLNTEAFF. DNA for the CDR3: TGTGCCAGCTGGGGGGGGAAGGGACTGAACACTGAAGCTTTCTTT.

This clone was detected only a few times. The chain is built from TRBV5-1 and TRBJ2-5, with D maybe TRBD2 (5 bases). The CDR3 contains 14 residues. In germline, CDR1 is SGHRS, CDR2 YFSETQ. Trimming removed 3 bases at V and 4 bases at J, with 13 bases between. CDR3 in DNA: TGCGCCAGCAGCTCGGTAGAGGGTTCAGAGACCCAGTACTTC. The encoded protein is CASSSVEGSETQYF.

The gene calls are TRBV5-1 and TRBJ2-3; the match to TRBD2 covers 9 bases. The CDR3 runs 16 residues. V lost 2 bases, J lost 1 base, and 5 bases stayed unmatched. From germline, CDR1 is SGHRS and CDR2 YFSETQ. In nucleotides, the CDR3 is TGCGCCAGCAGCTTCCCTAGCGGGATTCGCACAGATACGCAGTATTTT. This sequence encodes CASSFPSGIRTDTQYF.

The chain has TRBV6-1 and TRBJ1-4, with D possibly being TRBD1 (6 bases). The CDR3 runs to 15 residues. Germline lookup yields CDR1 MNHNS and CDR2 SASEGT. Trimming took 6 bases from V and 3 from J, leaving 14 bases between them. The CDR3 DNA is TGTGCCAGCAGCCTTACAGGGACGGCTAATGAAAAACTGTTTTTT. Its protein is CASSLTGTANEKLFF.

V and J are TRBV5-1 and TRBJ1-1; D is possibly TRBD1 (6 bases). Looked up from germline, CDR1 is SGHRS and CDR2 is YFSETQ. The CDR3 spans 15 residues. Trimming removed 3 bases at V and 11 bases at J, with 23 bases between. CDR3 nucleotides: TGCGCCAGCAGCTCGGGGGGGACACACACTTTCCCCGCTTTCTTT. Its translation: CASSSGGTHTFPAFF. Drawing the rest from reference TRBV5-1 and TRBJ1-1, the complete variable domain is KAGVTQTPRYLIKTRGQQVTLSCSPISGHRSVSWYQQTPGQGLQFLFEYFSETQRNKGNFPGRFSGRQFSNSRSEMNVSTLELGDSALYLCASSSGGTHTFPAFFGQGTRLTVV.

The gene calls are TRBV14 and TRBJ2-7, with TRBD2 as a possible D gene (6 bases). CDR3 length: 15 residues. Trimming removed 4 bases from V and 4 bases from J, with 17 bases in between. Looked up from germline, CDR1 is SGHDN and CDR2 is FVKESK. The DNA for the CDR3 is TGTGCCAGCAGCCTTTCCGGGACTGCGGTATACGAGCAGTACTTC. Protein product: CASSLSGTAVYEQYF.

This sequence joins TRBV18 and TRBJ1-4; D is ambiguous. Germline loops: CDR1 KGHSH, CDR2 LQKENI. Deletions cut 2 bases from V and 6 bases from J, with 7 bases between. This CDR3 contains 13 residues. CDR3 sequence reads: CASSPGRDEKLFF. CDR3 DNA: TGTGCCAGCTCACCAGGGAGAGATGAAAAACTGTTTTTT.

The gene calls are TRBV2 and TRBJ2-1, with 14 nucleotides matching TRBD2. Germline V gives CDR1 SNHLY, CDR2 FYNNEI. After removal of 8 bases from V and 7 bases from J, the junction contained 10 bases not matched to a gene. The CDR3 runs to 16 residues. CDR3 sequence reads: CASEGGLAGGGNEQFF. In nucleotides, the CDR3 is TGTGCCAGCGAAGGTGGACTAGCGGGAGGCGGTAATGAGCAGTTCTTC.

The chain employs TRBV7-8 and TRBJ1-2, with D perhaps TRBD1 (5 bases). V was shortened by 5 bases and J by 7 bases, with 23 bases between the two germline ends. The CDR3 loop spans 16 amino acids. Per germline, CDR1 SGHVS and CDR2 FQNEAQ. Here the CDR3 DNA reads TGTGCCAGCAGCCCAGGCGTAGGCAGGGCGGGAAGTGGCTACACCTTC. It codes for CASSPGVGRAGSGYTF.

This clone is a singleton in its sample. The chain employs TRBV29-1 and TRBJ2-7, with TRBD2 matching over 9 bases. The CDR3 has 16 residues. V was clipped by 6 bases and J by 1 base; unmatched bases: 13. Germline CDR1 and CDR2: SQVTM and ANQGSEA. The CDR3 is CSVAGTSKKNSYEQYF. The CDR3 DNA follows: TGCAGCGTCGCCGGGACTAGCAAAAAAAATTCCTACGAGCAGTACTTC.

This clone was seen a handful of times. This chain joins TRBV19 and TRBJ2-3; 11 bases fit TRBD2. CDR1 LNHDA and CDR2 SQIVND come from the germline V gene (reference sequence). The ends lost 5 bases at V and 4 bases at J; junction bases unmatched: 2. This CDR3 is built from 14 residues. The CDR3 nucleotides are TGTGCCAGTAGTCTAGCGGGAGGCCCAGATACGCAGTATTTT. As protein: CASSLAGGPDTQYF.

The CDR3 DNA is TGTGCCAGCAGCCAAGGGACAGGGGAGGCCGGGGAGCTGTTTTTT. This gives the protein CASSQGTGEAGELFF. This chain links TRBV4-2 with TRBJ2-2, with 9 bases aligning to TRBD1. Germline V gene data show CDR1 as LGHNA and CDR2 as YNFKEQ. J lost 6 bases, V lost 1 base, and 3 bases had no gene match. The CDR3 has 15 residues.

The rearrangement uses TRBV5-6 and TRBJ2-3, with D uncertain. The length of the CDR3 is 16 residues. Between the trimmed V and J ends, which lost 3 bases and 0 bases, there was a span of 14 bases. Germline V gene lookup returns CDR1 SGHDT and CDR2 YYEEEE. The CDR3: CASSSGSSSSTDTQYF. The CDR3 DNA is TGTGCCAGCAGCTCTGGTAGCAGTTCTAGCACAGATACGCAGTATTTT.

In DNA form, the CDR3 reads TGTGCCAGCAGCCAAACTTTGGGCTCCCCCTACGAGCAGTACTTC. Translating gives CASSQTLGSPYEQYF. This sequence joins TRBV4-2 and TRBJ2-7; D gene ambiguous. Germline V lookup: CDR1 LGHNA, CDR2 YNFKEQ. The length of the CDR3 is 15 residues. V was clipped by 2 bases and J by 2 bases, with 13 bases between them.

The gene calls are TRBV5-1 and TRBJ2-3; a possible D gene is TRBD2 (6 bases). V was pared by 4 bases and J by 2 bases, with 11 bases between. The CDR3 has 14 amino acids. Looked up from germline, CDR1 is SGHRS and CDR2 is YFSETQ. This CDR3 reads CASSGSGDTDTQYF. Written as DNA, the CDR3 is TGCGCCAGCAGCGGTAGCGGCGACACAGATACGCAGTATTTT.

This clone was detected a few times. The chain recombines TRBV30 with TRBJ2-7, with a weak D call TRBD1 (5 bases). Per germline, CDR1 GTSNPN and CDR2 SVGIG (reference sequence). Trimming left V 0 bases short and J 4 bases short, with 10 bases between. The CDR3 extends over 13 amino acids. The CDR3 is CAWSVNSGYEQYF. The CDR3 nucleotides are TGTGCCTGGAGTGTAAACTCAGGGTACGAGCAGTACTTC.

The chain combines TRBV7-2 with TRBJ1-1; D possibly corresponds to TRBD1 (5 bases). V lost 4 bases to trimming and J lost 4 bases, with 10 bases between them. CDR3 length: 13 amino acids. Germline loops: CDR1 SGHTA, CDR2 FQGNSA. The CDR3 DNA follows: TGTGCCAGCAGCTCAAATGGGGCCACTGAAGCTTTCTTT. Residues: CASSSNGATEAFF.

This chain links TRBV9 with TRBJ2-6; no clear D. Trimming removed 4 bases from V and 3 bases from J, with 5 bases in between. The CDR3 runs 13 residues. Germline assignment: CDR1 SGDLS and CDR2 YYNGEE. The CDR3 DNA sequence: TGTGCCAGCAGCACCAGTGGGGCCAACGTCCTGACTTTC. Translating gives CASSTSGANVLTF.

The chain employs TRBV21-1 and TRBJ2-3; the table's D call, TRBD1, has no DNA check behind it. TRBV21-1 is assigned pseudogene status. There are 15 residues in the CDR3. The DNA of the CDR3 is TGTGCCAGCAGCAAAGGGGACACAACCACAGATACGCAGTATTTT. Its protein is CASSKGDTTTDTQYF.

This chain uses TRBV27 with TRBJ2-7; D is unclear. The germline V and J ends were trimmed by 6 bases and 6 bases, with 15 bases remaining between them. The germline V gene has CDR1 MNHEY and CDR2 SMNVEV (reference sequence). The CDR3 covers 13 residues. The CDR3 spells CASSPLTLREQYF. The CDR3 nucleotides are TGTGCCAGCAGCCCCTTAACCCTACGCGAGCAGTACTTC.

The chain employs TRBV7-6 and TRBJ1-1; a weak D match, TRBD1 (6 bases). This CDR3 comprises 13 residues. CDR1 is SGHVS and CDR2 is FNYEAQ in the germline V gene. V gave up 5 bases and J gave up 10 bases, with 17 bases separating them. The CDR3 DNA reads TGTGCCAGCAGCGCAGAAGGGGGAAAGGGAGCTTTCTTT. Residues: CASSAEGGKGAFF. Complete variable domain (other parts from reference TRBV7-6 and TRBJ1-1): GAGVSQSPRYKVTKRGQDVALRCDPISGHVSLYWYRQALGQGPEFLTYFNYEAQQDKSGLPNDRFSAERPEGSISTLTIQRTEQRDSAMYRCASSAEGGKGAFFGQGTRLTVV.